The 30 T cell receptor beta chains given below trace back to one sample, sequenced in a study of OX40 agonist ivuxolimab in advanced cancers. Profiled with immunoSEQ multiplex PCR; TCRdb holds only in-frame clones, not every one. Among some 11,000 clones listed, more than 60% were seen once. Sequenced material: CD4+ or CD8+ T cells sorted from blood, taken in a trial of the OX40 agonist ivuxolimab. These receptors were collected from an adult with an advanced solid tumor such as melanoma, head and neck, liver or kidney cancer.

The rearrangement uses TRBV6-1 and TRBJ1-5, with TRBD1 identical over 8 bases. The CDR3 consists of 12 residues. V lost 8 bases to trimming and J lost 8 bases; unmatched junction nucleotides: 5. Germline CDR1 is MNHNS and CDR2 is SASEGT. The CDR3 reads CASRDRSEPQHF. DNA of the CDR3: TGTGCCAGCCGGGACAGGAGTGAGCCCCAGCATTTT.

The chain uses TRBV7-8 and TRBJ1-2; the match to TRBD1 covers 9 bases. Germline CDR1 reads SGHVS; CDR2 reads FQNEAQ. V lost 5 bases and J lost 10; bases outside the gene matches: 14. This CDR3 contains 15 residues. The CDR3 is CASSPDDRGGSTYTF. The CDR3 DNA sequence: TGTGCCAGCAGCCCTGATGACAGGGGGGGTTCTACCTACACCTTC.

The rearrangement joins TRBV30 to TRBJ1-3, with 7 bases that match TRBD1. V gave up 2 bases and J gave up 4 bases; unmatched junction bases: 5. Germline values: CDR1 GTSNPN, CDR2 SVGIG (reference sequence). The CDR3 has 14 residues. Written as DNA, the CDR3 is TGTGCCTGGAGTACAGGGGTGGAGGGAAACACCATATATTTT. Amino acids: CAWSTGVEGNTIYF. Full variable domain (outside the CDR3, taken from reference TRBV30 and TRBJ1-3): SQTIHQWPATLVQPVGSPLSLECTVEGTSNPNLYWYRQAAGRGLQLLFYSVGIGQISSEVPQNLSASRPQDRQFILSSKKLLLSDSGFYLCAWSTGVEGNTIYFGEGSWLTVV.

The CDR3 loop reads CASSSRQGANEKLFF. Here the CDR3 DNA reads TGTGCCAGCAGCTCCCGACAGGGGGCAAATGAAAAACTGTTTTTT. The chain carries TRBV11-1 and TRBJ1-4, with 10 bases aligning to TRBD1. V gave up 4 bases and J gave up 5 bases; unmatched junction bases: 4. The CDR3 sequence is 15 residues long. CDR1 SGHAT and CDR2 FQDESV come from the germline V gene (reference sequence).

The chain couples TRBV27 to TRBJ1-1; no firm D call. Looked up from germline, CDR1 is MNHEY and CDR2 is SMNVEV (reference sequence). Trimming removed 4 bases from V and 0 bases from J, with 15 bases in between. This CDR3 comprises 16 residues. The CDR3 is CASSSTPSTMNTEAFF. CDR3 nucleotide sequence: TGTGCCAGCAGTTCTACCCCGTCGACGATGAACACTGAAGCTTTCTTT.

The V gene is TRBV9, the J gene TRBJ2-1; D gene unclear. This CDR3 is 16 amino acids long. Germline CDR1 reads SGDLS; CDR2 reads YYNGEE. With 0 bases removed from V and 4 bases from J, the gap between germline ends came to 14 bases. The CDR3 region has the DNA TGTGCCAGCAGCGTAGAGGGAAAGGCGACTTACAATGAGCAGTTCTTC. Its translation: CASSVEGKATYNEQFF.

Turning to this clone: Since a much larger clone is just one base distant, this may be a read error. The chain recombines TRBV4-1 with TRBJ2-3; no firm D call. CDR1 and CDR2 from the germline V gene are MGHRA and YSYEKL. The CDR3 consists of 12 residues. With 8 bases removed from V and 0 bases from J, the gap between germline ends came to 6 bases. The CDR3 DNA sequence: TGCGCCAGCTCGAGTAGCACAGATACGCAGTATTTT. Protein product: CASSSSTDTQYF.

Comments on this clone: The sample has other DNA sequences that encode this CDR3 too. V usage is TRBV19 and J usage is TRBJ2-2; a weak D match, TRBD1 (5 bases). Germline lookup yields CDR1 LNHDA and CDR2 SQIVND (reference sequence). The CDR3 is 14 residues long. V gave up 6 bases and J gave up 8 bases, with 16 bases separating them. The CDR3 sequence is CASRVGVTTGELFF. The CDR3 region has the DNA TGTGCCAGTAGGGTAGGGGTCACCACTGGGGAGCTGTTTTTT.

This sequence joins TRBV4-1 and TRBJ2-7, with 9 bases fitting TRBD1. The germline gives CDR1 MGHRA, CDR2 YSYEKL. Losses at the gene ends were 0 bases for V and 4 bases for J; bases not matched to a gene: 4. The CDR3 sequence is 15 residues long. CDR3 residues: CASSQEGTGPYEQYF. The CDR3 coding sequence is TGCGCCAGCAGCCAAGAGGGGACAGGGCCATACGAGCAGTACTTC.

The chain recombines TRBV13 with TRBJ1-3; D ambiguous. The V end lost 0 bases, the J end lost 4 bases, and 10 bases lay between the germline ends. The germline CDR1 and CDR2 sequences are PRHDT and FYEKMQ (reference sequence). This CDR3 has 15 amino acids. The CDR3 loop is CASSLGTLDGNTIYF. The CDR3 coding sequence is TGTGCCAGCAGCTTAGGGACTCTCGACGGAAACACCATATATTTT.

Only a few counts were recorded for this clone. The CDR3 DNA sequence: TGTGCCAGCAGTTCAAAGTGGACAGGGGGAGAGCGCGATACGCAGTATTTT. Amino acids: CASSSKWTGGERDTQYF. V is TRBV27 and J is TRBJ2-3, with 10 nucleotides matching TRBD1. From germline, CDR1 is MNHEY and CDR2 SMNVEV (reference sequence). The CDR3 is 17 amino acids. The junction had 13 bases not matched to a gene; V was cut back by 4 bases and J by 6 bases.

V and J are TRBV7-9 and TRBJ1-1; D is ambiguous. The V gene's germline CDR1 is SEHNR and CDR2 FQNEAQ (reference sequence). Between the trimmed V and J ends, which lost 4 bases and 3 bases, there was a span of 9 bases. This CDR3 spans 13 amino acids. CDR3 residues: CASSSPNDTEAFF. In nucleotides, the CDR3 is TGTGCCAGCAGCTCACCAAATGACACTGAAGCTTTCTTT.

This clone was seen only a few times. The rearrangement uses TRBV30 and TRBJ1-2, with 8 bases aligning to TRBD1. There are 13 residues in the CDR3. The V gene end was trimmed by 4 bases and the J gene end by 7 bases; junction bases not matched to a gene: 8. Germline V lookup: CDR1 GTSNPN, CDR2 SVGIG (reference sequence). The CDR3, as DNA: TGTGCCTGGACTCAGGCAGGGGGCGGTGGCTACACCTTC. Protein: CAWTQAGGGGYTF.

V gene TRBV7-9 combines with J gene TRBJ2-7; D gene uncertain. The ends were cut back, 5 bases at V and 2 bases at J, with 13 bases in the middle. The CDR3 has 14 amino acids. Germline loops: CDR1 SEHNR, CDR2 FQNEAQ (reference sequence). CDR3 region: CASSRLAETYEQYF. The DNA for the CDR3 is TGTGCCAGCAGCCGACTCGCAGAGACCTACGAGCAGTACTTC.

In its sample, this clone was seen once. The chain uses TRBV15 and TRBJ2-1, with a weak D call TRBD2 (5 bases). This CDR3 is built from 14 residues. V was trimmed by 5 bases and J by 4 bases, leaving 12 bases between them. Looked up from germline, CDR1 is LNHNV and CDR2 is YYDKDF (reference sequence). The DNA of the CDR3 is TGTGCCACCAGCCCCCCCGGCGGGTACAATGAGCAGTTCTTC. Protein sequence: CATSPPGGYNEQFF.

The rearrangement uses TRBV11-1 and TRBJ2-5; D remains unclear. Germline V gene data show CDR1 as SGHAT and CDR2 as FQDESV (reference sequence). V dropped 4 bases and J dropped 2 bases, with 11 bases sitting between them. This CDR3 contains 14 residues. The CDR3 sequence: CASSSPISQETQYF. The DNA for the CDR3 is TGTGCCAGCAGCTCCCCCATTTCTCAAGAGACCCAGTACTTC. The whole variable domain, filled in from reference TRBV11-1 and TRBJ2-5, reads EAEVAQSPRYKITEKSQAVAFWCDPISGHATLYWYRQILGQGPELLVQFQDESVVDDSQLPKDRFSAERLKGVDSTLKIQPAELGDSAMYLCASSSPISQETQYFGPGTRLLVL.

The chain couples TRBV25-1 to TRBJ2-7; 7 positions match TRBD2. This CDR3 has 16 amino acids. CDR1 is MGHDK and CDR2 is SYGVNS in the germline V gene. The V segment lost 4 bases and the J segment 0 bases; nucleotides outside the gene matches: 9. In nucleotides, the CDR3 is TGTGCCAGCAGTGGAGATCCGGGACTAAGCTCCTACGAGCAGTACTTC. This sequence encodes CASSGDPGLSSYEQYF.

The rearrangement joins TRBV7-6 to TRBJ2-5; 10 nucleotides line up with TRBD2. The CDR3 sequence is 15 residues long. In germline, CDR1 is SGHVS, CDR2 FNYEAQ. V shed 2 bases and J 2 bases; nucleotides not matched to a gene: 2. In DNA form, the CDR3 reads TGTGCCAGCAGCTTACAGCGGGAGGGACAAGAGACCCAGTACTTC. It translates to CASSLQREGQETQYF.

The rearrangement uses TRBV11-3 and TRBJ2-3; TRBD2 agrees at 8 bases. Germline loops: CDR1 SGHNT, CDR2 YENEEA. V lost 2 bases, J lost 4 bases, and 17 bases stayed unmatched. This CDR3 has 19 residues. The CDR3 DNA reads TGTGCCAGCAGCTTACGGGGGGGCCTTAGCGGGAAATTTGCAGATACGCAGTATTTT. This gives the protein CASSLRGGLSGKFADTQYF.

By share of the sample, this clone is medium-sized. The CDR3 sequence: CASSQGTGDYEQYF. The CDR3 coding sequence is TGTGCCAGCAGCCAAGGGACAGGGGACTACGAGCAGTACTTC. The J gene is TRBJ2-7, the V gene TRBV4-2; 9 bases line up with TRBD1. The CDR3 sequence is 14 residues long. CDR1 is LGHNA, CDR2 YNFKEQ, per germline. Trimming at V came to 1 base and at J to 3 bases, leaving 1 base not matched to a gene.

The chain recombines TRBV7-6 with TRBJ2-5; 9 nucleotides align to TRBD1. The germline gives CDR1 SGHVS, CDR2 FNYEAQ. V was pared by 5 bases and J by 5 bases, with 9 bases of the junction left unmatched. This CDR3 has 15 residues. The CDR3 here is CASSMGTGPGETQYF. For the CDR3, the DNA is TGTGCCAGCAGCATGGGGACAGGGCCCGGGGAGACCCAGTACTTC.

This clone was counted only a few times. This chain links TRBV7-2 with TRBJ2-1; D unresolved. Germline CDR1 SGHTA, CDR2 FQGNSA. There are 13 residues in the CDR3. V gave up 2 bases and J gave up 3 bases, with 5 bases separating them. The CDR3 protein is CASSLISYNEQFF. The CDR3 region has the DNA TGTGCCAGCAGCTTAATCAGCTACAATGAGCAGTTCTTC.

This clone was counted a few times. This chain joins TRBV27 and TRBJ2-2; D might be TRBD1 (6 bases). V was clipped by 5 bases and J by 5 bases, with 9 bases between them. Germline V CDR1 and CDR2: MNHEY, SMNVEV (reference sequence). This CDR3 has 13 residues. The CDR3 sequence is CASSVQGTGELFF. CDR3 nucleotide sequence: TGTGCCAGCAGTGTACAGGGAACCGGGGAGCTGTTTTTT.

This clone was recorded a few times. The CDR3 reads CASRARTSGGLYEQYF. The CDR3 nucleotides are TGTGCCAGCAGGGCCCGGACTAGCGGGGGCCTCTACGAGCAGTACTTC. The chain couples TRBV27 to TRBJ2-7; TRBD2 matches at 13 bases. Per germline, CDR1 MNHEY and CDR2 SMNVEV (reference sequence). This CDR3 has 16 amino acids. With V trimmed by 6 bases and J by 3 bases, 8 bases remained unmatched.

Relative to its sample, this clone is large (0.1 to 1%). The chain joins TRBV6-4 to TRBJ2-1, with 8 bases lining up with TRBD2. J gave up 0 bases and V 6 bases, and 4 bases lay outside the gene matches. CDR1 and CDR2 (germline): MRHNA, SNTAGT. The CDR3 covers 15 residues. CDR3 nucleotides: TGTGCCAGCAGCATTAGCGGGGACTCCTACAATGAGCAGTTCTTC. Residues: CASSISGDSYNEQFF.

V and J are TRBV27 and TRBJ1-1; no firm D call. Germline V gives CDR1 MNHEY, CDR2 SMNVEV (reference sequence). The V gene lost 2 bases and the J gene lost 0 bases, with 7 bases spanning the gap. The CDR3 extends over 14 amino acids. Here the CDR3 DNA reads TGTGCCAGCAGTTTAGCAGGCATGAACACTGAAGCTTTCTTT. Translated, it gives CASSLAGMNTEAFF.

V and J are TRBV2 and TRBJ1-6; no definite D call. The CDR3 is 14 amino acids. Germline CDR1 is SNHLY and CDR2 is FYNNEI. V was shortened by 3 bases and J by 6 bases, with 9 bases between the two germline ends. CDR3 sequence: CASSEVSSNSPLHF. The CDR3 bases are TGTGCCAGCAGTGAGGTATCATCTAATTCACCCCTCCACTTT. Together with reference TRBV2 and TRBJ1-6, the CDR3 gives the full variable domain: EPEVTQTPSHQVTQMGQEVILRCVPISNHLYFYWYRQILGQKVEFLVSFYNNEISEKSEIFDDQFSVERPDGSNFTLKIRSTKLEDSAMYFCASSEVSSNSPLHFGNGTRLTVT.

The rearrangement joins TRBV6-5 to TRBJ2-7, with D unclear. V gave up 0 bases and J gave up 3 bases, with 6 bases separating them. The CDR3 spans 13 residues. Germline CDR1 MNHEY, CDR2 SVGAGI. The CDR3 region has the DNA TGTGCCAGCAGTTACTCGAGCAGCTACGAGCAGTACTTC. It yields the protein CASSYSSSYEQYF.

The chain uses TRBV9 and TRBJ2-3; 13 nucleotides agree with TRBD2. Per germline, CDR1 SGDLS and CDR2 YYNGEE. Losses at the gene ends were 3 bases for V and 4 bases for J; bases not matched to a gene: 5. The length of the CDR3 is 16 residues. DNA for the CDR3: TGTGCCAGCAGCGATTCCACTAGCGGGGGGGCAGATACGCAGTATTTT. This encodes CASSDSTSGGADTQYF.

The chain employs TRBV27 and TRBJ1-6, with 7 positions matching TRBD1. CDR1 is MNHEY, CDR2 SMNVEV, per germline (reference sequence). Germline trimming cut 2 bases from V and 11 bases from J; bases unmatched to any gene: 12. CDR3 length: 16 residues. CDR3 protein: CASSLTPTGFSAPLHF. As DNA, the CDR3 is TGTGCCAGCAGTTTAACCCCGACAGGGTTCTCGGCACCCCTCCACTTT.